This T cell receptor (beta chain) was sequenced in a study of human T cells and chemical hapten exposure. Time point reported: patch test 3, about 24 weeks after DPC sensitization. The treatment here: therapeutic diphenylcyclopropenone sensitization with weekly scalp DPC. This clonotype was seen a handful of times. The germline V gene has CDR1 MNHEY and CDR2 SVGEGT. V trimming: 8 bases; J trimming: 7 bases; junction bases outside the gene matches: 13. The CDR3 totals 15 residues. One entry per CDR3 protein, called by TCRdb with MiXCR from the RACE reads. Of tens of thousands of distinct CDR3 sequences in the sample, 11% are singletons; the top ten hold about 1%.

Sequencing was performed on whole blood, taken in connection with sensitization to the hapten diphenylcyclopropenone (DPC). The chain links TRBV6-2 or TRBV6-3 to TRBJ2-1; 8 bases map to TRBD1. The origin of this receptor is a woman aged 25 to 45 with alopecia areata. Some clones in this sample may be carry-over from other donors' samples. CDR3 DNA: TGTGCCAGCGGTCGGGACGGGACAGGACCTAATGAGCAGTTCTTC. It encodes CASGRDGTGPNEQFF.